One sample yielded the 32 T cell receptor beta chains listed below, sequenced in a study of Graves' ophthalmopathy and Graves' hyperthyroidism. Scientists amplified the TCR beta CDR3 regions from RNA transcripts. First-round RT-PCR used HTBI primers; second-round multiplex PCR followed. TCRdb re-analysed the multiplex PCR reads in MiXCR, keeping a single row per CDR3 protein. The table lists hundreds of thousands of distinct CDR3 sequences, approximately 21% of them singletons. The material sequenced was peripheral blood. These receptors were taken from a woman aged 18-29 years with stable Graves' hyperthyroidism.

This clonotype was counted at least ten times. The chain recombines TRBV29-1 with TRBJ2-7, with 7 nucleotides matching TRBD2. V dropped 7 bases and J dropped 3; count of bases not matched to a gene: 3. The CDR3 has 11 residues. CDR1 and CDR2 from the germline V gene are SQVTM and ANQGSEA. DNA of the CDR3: TGCAGCGCTGCGGGAGTCTACGAGCAGTACTTC. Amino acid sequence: CSAAGVYEQYF.

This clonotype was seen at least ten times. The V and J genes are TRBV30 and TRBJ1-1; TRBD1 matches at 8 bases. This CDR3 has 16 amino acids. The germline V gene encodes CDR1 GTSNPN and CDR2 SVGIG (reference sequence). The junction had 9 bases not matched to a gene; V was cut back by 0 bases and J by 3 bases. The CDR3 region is CAWSVTAGTGYTEAFF. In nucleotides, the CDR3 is TGTGCCTGGAGTGTGACCGCCGGGACAGGCTACACTGAAGCTTTCTTT.

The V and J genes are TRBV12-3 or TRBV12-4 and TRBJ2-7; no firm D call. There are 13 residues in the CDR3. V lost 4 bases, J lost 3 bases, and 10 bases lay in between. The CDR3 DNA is TGTGCCAGCAGTTACCAGGCAGACTACGAGCAGTACTTC. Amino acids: CASSYQADYEQYF.

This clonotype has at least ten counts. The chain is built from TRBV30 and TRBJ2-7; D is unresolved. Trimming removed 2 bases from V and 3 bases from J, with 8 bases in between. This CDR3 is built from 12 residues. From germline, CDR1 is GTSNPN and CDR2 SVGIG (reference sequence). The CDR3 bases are TGTGCCTGGAGTCTGGGTAACTACGAGCAGTACTTC. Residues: CAWSLGNYEQYF.

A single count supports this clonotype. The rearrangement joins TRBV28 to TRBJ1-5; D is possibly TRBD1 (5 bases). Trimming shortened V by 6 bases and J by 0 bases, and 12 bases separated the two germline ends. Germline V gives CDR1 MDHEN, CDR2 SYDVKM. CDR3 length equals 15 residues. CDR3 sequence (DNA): TGTGCCAGCAGGCGGGACGGATATAGCAATCAGCCCCAGCATTTT. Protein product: CASRRDGYSNQPQHF.

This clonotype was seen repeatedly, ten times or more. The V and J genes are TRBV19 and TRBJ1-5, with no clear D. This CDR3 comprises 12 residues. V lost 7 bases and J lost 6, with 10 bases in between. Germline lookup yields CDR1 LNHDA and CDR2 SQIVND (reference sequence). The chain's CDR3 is CASNLEFQPQHF. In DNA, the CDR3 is TGTGCCAGTAACCTGGAGTTTCAGCCCCAGCATTTT. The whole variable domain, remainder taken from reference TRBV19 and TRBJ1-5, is DGGITQSPKYLFRKEGQNVTLSCEQNLNHDAMYWYRQDPGQGLRLIYYSQIVNDFQKGDIAEGYSVSREKKESFPLTVTSAQKNPTAFYLCASNLEFQPQHFGDGTRLSIL.

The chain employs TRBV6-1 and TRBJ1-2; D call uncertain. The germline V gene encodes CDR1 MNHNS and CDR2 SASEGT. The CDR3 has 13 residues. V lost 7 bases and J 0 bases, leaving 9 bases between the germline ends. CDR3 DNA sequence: TGTGCCAGCACACTGGCAGCTAACTATGGCTACACCTTC. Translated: CASTLAANYGYTF.

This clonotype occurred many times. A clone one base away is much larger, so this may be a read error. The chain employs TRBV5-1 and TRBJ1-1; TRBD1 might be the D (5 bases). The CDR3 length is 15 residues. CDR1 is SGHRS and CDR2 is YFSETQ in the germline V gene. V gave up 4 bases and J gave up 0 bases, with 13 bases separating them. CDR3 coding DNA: TGCGCCAGCAGCCGTGGGGACGGAGTGAACACTGAAGCTTTCTTT. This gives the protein CASSRGDGVNTEAFF.

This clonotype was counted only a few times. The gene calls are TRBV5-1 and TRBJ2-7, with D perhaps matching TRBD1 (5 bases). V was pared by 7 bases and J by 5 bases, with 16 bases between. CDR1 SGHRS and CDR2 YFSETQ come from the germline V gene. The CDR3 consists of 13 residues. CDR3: CASARDSPDEQYF. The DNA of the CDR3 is TGCGCCAGCGCCCGTGACAGCCCTGACGAGCAGTACTTC. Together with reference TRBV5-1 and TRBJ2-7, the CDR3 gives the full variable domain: KAGVTQTPRYLIKTRGQQVTLSCSPISGHRSVSWYQQTPGQGLQFLFEYFSETQRNKGNFPGRFSGRQFSNSRSEMNVSTLELGDSALYLCASARDSPDEQYFGPGTRLTVT.

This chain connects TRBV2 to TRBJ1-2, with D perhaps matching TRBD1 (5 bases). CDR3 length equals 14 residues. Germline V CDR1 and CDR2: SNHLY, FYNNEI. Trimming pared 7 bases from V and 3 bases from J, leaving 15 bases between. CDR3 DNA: TGTGCCAGCACCGGGTGGGGGATGCACTATGGCTACACCTTC. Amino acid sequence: CASTGWGMHYGYTF.

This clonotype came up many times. The CDR3 nucleotides read TGTGCCAGCAGCACTTGGACCGTTAACACCGGGGAGCTGTTTTTT. This translates into CASSTWTVNTGELFF. The genes are TRBV7-8 and TRBJ2-2, with no clear D. Germline CDR1 and CDR2: SGHVS and FQNEAQ. V was pared by 5 bases and J by 2 bases, with 12 bases between. The CDR3 totals 15 residues.

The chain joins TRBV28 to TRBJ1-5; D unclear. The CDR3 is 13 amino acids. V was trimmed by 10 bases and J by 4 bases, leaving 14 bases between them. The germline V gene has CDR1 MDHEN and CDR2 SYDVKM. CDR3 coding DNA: TGTGCCATCGACCCTGGGCGGAATCAGCCCCAGCATTTT. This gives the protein CAIDPGRNQPQHF.

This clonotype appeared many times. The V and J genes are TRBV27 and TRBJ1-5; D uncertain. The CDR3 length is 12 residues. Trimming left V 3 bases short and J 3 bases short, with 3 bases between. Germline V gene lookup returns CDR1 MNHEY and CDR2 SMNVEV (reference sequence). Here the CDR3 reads CASSFPNQPQHF. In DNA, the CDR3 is TGTGCCAGCAGTTTTCCCAATCAGCCCCAGCATTTT.

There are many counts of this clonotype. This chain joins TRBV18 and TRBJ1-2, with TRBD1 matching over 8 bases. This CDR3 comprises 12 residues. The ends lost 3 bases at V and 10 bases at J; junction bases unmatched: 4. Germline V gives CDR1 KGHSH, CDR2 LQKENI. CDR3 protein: CASSPDRGVYTF. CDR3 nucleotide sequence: TGTGCCAGCTCACCCGACAGGGGAGTCTACACCTTC.

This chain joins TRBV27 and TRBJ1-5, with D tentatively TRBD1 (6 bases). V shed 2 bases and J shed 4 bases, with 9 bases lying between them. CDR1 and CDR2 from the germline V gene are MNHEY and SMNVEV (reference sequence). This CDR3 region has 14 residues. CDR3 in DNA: TGTGCCAGCAGTTTAATTGGACAGAATCAGCCCCAGCATTTT. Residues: CASSLIGQNQPQHF.

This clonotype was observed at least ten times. CDR3 in amino acids: CASSLYGGGDEQYF. The CDR3 DNA sequence: TGTGCCAGCAGCTTATACGGGGGCGGGGACGAGCAGTACTTC. This rearrangement joins TRBV11-2 to TRBJ2-7; D might be TRBD1 or TRBD2, each matching 6 bases. With 2 bases removed from V and 5 bases from J, the gap between germline ends came to 13 bases. Per the germline V gene, CDR1 is SGHAT and CDR2 is FQNNGV. The CDR3 sequence is 14 residues long.

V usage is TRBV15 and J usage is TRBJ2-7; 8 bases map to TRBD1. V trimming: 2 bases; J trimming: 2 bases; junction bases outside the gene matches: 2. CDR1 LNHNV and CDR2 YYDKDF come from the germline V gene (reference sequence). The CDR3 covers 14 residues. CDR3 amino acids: CATSRPDRAYEQYF. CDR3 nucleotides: TGTGCCACCAGCAGACCGGACAGGGCCTACGAGCAGTACTTC.

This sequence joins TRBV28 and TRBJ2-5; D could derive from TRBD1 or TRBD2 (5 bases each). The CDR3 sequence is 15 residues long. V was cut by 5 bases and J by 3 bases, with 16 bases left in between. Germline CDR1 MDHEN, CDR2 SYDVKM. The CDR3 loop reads CASSPPGPTEETQYF. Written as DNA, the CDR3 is TGTGCCAGCAGTCCCCCGGGACCTACCGAAGAGACCCAGTACTTC. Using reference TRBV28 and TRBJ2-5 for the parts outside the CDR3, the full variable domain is DVKVTQSSRYLVKRTGEKVFLECVQDMDHENMFWYRQDPGLGLRLIYFSYDVKMKEKGDIPEGYSVSREKKERFSLILESASTNQTSMYLCASSPPGPTEETQYFGPGTRLLVL.

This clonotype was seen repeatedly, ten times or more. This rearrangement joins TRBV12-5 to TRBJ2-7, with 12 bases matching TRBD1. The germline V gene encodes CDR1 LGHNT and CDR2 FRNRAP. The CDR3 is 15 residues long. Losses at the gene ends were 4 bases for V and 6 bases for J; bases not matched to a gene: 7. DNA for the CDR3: TGTGCTAGTGGTTGGGGAGGGACAGGGGGCTCCGAGCAGTACTTC. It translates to CASGWGGTGGSEQYF.

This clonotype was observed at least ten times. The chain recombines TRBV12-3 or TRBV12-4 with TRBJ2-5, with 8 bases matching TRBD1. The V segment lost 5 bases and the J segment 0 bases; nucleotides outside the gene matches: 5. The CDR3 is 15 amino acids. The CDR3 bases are TGTGCCAGCAGTCCCGACAGGGGCCACCAAGAGACCCAGTACTTC. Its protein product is CASSPDRGHQETQYF.

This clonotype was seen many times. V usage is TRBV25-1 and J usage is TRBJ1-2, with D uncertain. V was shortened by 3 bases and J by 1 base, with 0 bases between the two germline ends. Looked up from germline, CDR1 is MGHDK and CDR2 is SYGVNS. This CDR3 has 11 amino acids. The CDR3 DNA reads TGTGCCAGCAGTGATAACTATGGCTACACCTTC. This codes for CASSDNYGYTF.

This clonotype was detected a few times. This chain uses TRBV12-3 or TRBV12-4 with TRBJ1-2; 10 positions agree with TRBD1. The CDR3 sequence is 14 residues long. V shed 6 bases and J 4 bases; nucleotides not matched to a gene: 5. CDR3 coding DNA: TGTGCCAGCAGAGATAGACAGGGGGCCTATGGCTACACCTTC. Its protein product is CASRDRQGAYGYTF.

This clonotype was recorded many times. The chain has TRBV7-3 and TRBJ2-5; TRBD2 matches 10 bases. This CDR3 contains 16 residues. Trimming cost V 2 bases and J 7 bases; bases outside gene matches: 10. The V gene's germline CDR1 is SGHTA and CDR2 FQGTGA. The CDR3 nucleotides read TGTGCCAGCAGCTTATCCCCGCTAGCGGGAGTAGGGACCCAGTACTTC. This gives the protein CASSLSPLAGVGTQYF.

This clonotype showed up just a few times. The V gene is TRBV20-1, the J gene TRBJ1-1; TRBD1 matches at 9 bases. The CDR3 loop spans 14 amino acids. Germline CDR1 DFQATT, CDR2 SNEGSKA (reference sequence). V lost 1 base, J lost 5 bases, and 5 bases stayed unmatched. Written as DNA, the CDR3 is TGCAGTGCTAGAGGGCACAGGGGGCAAACTGAAGCTTTCTTT. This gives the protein CSARGHRGQTEAFF.

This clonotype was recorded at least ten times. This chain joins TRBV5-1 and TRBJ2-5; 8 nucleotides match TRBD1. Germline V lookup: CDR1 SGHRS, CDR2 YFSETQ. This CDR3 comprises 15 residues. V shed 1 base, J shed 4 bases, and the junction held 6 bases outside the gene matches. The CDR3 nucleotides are TGCGCCAGCAGCTTGCGGTTCAGGGGGCCAGAGACCCAGTACTTC. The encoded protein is CASSLRFRGPETQYF.

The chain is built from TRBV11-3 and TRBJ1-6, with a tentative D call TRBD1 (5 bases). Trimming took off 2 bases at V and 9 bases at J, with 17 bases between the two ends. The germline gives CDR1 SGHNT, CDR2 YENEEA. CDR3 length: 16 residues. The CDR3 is CASSLLIGAALSPLHF. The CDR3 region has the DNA TGTGCCAGCAGCTTATTAATCGGGGCAGCTCTTTCACCCCTCCACTTT. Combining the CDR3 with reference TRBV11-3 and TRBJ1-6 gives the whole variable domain EAGVVQSPRYKIIEKKQPVAFWCNPISGHNTLYWYLQNLGQGPELLIRYENEEAVDDSQLPKDRFSAERLKGVDSTLKIQPAELGDSAVYLCASSLLIGAALSPLHFGNGTRLTVT.

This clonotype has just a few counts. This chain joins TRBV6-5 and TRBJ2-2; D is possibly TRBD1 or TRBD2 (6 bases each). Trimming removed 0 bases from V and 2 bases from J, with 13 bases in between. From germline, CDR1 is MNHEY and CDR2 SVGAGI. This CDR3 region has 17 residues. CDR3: CASSYSPGAANTGELFF. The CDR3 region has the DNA TGTGCCAGCAGTTACTCGCCGGGGGCAGCCAACACCGGGGAGCTGTTTTTT.

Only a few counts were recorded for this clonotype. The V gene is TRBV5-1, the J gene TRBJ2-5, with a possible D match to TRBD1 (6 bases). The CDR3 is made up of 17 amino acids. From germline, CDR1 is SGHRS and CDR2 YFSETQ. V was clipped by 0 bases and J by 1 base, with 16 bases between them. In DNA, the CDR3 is TGCGCCAGCAGCTTGGGACATTTGGACAGCGGCCAAGAGACCCAGTACTTC. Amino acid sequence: CASSLGHLDSGQETQYF. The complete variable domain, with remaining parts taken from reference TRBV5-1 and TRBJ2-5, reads KAGVTQTPRYLIKTRGQQVTLSCSPISGHRSVSWYQQTPGQGLQFLFEYFSETQRNKGNFPGRFSGRQFSNSRSEMNVSTLELGDSALYLCASSLGHLDSGQETQYFGPGTRLLVL.

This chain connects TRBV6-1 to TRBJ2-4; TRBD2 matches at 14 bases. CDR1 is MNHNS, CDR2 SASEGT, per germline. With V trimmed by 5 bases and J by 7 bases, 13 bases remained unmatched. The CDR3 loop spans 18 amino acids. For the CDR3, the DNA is TGTGCCAGCAGTCGACTAGCGGGAGGGCTCTTTCGTCCGAACATTCAGTACTTC. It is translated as CASSRLAGGLFRPNIQYF.

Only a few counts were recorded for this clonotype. Here the CDR3 DNA reads TGTGCCAGCAGCTTAGCGCAAGAGCAGTACTTC. Its translation: CASSLAQEQYF. The chain has TRBV7-9 and TRBJ2-7; D unresolved. V lost 0 bases to trimming and J lost 7 bases, with 4 bases between them. There are 11 residues in the CDR3. Per germline, CDR1 SEHNR and CDR2 FQNEAQ (reference sequence).

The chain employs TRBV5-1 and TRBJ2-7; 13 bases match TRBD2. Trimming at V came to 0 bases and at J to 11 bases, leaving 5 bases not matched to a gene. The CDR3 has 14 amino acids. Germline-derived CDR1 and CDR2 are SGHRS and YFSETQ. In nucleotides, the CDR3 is TGCGCCAGCAGCTTGGGGACTAGCGGGGGCCCGAAGTACTTC. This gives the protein CASSLGTSGGPKYF. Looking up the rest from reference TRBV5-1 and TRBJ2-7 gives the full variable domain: KAGVTQTPRYLIKTRGQQVTLSCSPISGHRSVSWYQQTPGQGLQFLFEYFSETQRNKGNFPGRFSGRQFSNSRSEMNVSTLELGDSALYLCASSLGTSGGPKYFGPGTRLTVT.

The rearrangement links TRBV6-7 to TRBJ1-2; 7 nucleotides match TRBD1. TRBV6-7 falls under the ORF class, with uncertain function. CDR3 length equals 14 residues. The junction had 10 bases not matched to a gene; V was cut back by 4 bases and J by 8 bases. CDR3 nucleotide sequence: TGTGCCAGCAGTTCCCGGACAGGCATAGGCGGCTACACCTTC. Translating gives CASSSRTGIGGYTF.